The clone carrying this T cell receptor beta chain showed up many times. Two oligonucleotides, mixed equimolar, formed the beta constant-region primer covering TRBC1 and TRBC2. Ligation attached a single-stranded oligonucleotide with a 12-nucleotide UMI and the SP2 primer to the cDNA 3' end. Ligated cDNA was amplified by four rounds of PCR with nested alpha and beta constant-region primers and SP2. TCRdb processed the UMI-ligation and nested PCR reads anew with MiXCR; each CDR3 protein has one entry. The sample has about 80,000 distinct CDR3 sequences; under 15% are singletons. The data were taken from a study of naive and memory T cell subsets. This CDR3 region has 12 residues. Germline V lookup: CDR1 SQVTM, CDR2 ANQGSEA. The V end lost 7 bases, the J end lost 1 base, and 10 bases lay between the germline ends.

The sequence was obtained from a human donor in good health. The rearrangement uses TRBV29-1 and TRBJ1-1; the D is unclear. The material sequenced was central memory CD4+ T cells from blood. In DNA form, the CDR3 reads TGCAGCGCCGGACGCAGGAACACTGAAGCTTTCTTT. This translates into CSAGRRNTEAFF.